A single sample is the source of the 15 T cell receptor beta chains below, sequenced in a study of blood T cells in healthy people across ages. Using a J-beta primer mix together with a sample-barcoded 5' primer, a second PCR was run for roughly 6 to 12 cycles. MiXCR was run by TCRdb on the 5' RACE reads, yielding one entry per CDR3 protein. The data contain 1.5 million to 1.9 million distinct CDR3 sequences, under 55% of them seen just once; the ten biggest clones take up around 4%. The sample was blood. These receptors all come from a young woman in good health.

The gene calls are TRBV27 and TRBJ1-1, with a tentative D call TRBD1 (6 bases). There are 16 residues in the CDR3. Germline V CDR1 and CDR2: MNHEY, SMNVEV (reference sequence). V was shortened by 6 bases and J by 11 bases, with 28 bases between the two germline ends. The CDR3 reads CASSTRQGITNAGAFF. The DNA for the CDR3 is TGTGCCAGCAGCACGCGTCAGGGGATTACTAATGCGGGGGCTTTCTTT.

The V call is TRBV5-1, the J call TRBJ1-1, with TRBD1 matching 8 bases. V lost 2 bases and J lost 0; bases outside the gene matches: 6. Germline CDR1 SGHRS, CDR2 YFSETQ. CDR3 length equals 16 residues. This chain's CDR3 is CASSFRTGNLNTEAFF. For the CDR3, the DNA is TGCGCCAGCAGCTTTAGGACAGGGAACTTGAACACTGAAGCTTTCTTT.

This clonotype was observed at least ten times. The CDR3 reads CASSLATPFEQYF. CDR3 DNA sequence: TGTGCCAGCAGCTTAGCCACCCCCTTCGAGCAGTACTTC. V is TRBV7-2 and J is TRBJ2-7; D is unresolved. V lost 0 bases and J lost 6, with 9 bases in between. This CDR3 spans 13 amino acids. Germline lookup yields CDR1 SGHTA and CDR2 FQGNSA.

This clonotype has only a few counts. The chain has TRBV11-2 and TRBJ1-1; TRBD1 might be the D (5 bases). This CDR3 contains 17 residues. Germline V gene data show CDR1 as SGHAT and CDR2 as FQNNGV. The V gene lost 2 bases and the J gene lost 6 bases, with 22 bases spanning the gap. The CDR3 loop is CASSLHAGPDRSSEAFF. In nucleotides, the CDR3 is TGTGCCAGCAGCTTACATGCAGGGCCCGACCGATCCTCTGAAGCTTTCTTT.

The V and J genes are TRBV7-2 and TRBJ2-5; 8 nucleotides agree with TRBD1. V trimming: 5 bases; J trimming: 2 bases; junction bases outside the gene matches: 4. Germline values: CDR1 SGHTA, CDR2 FQGNSA. The CDR3 is made up of 14 amino acids. The CDR3 loop is CASSDRGPQETQYF. The CDR3 region has the DNA TGTGCCAGCAGCGACAGGGGACCTCAAGAGACCCAGTACTTC.

The chain recombines TRBV29-1 with TRBJ2-3, with unresolved D. V was pared by 2 bases and J by 4 bases, with 7 bases between. This CDR3 contains 12 residues. CDR1 is SQVTM, CDR2 ANQGSEA, per germline. Here the CDR3 reads CSVEMGSDTQYF. CDR3 coding DNA: TGCAGCGTTGAAATGGGGTCAGATACGCAGTATTTT.

The rearrangement links TRBV7-2 to TRBJ1-2; D gene uncertain. Trimming removed 5 bases at V and 7 bases at J, with 14 bases between. Per germline, CDR1 SGHTA and CDR2 FQGNSA. This CDR3 spans 13 amino acids. The CDR3 nucleotides read TGTGCCAGCAGCCTTAGCTCCGTGGGTGGCTACACCTTC. As protein: CASSLSSVGGYTF.

This clonotype appeared a few times. V gene TRBV6-2 or TRBV6-3 combines with J gene TRBJ2-7; a possible D gene is TRBD2 (6 bases). The CDR3 is 14 amino acids. Germline CDR1 reads MNHEY; CDR2 reads SVGEGT. The V and J ends lost 8 bases and 4 bases respectively, with 18 bases between them. CDR3: CASEPWGEAYEQYF. The CDR3 coding sequence is TGTGCCAGCGAACCATGGGGGGAGGCGTACGAGCAGTACTTC.

CDR3 in amino acids: CASSQELWGTEAFF. The CDR3, as DNA: TGCGCCAGCAGCCAAGAGCTTTGGGGCACTGAAGCTTTCTTT. The chain is built from TRBV4-3 and TRBJ1-1; D gene uncertain. From germline, CDR1 is LGHNA and CDR2 YSLEER. Deletions cut 0 bases from V and 4 bases from J, with 9 bases between. The CDR3 covers 14 residues.

This clonotype appeared a few times. The CDR3 loop reads CAWSVGGGYTF. DNA for the CDR3: TGTGCCTGGAGTGTCGGGGGAGGCTACACCTTC. This chain joins TRBV30 and TRBJ1-2; perhaps TRBD1 as D (5 bases). CDR1 and CDR2 from the germline V gene are GTSNPN and SVGIG (reference sequence). CDR3 length: 11 amino acids. The V end lost 0 bases, the J end lost 8 bases, and 7 bases lay between the germline ends.

The table lists this clonotype with a few counts. The rearrangement links TRBV20-1 to TRBJ2-1; 7 bases are a match to TRBD1. This CDR3 region has 16 residues. From germline, CDR1 is DFQATT and CDR2 SNEGSKA (reference sequence). V trimming: 3 bases; J trimming: 4 bases; junction bases outside the gene matches: 12. As DNA, the CDR3 is TGCAGTGCTAGGGAACCGGGACAGCAGTCTTACAATGAGCAGTTCTTC. This encodes CSAREPGQQSYNEQFF.

The rearrangement links TRBV5-1 to TRBJ2-5; D gene uncertain. Germline values: CDR1 SGHRS, CDR2 YFSETQ. The V and J ends lost 5 bases and 0 bases respectively, with 8 bases between them. There are 13 residues in the CDR3. The CDR3 reads CASSRANQETQYF. The CDR3 DNA reads TGCGCCAGCAGTCGGGCTAACCAAGAGACCCAGTACTTC.

The genes are TRBV7-2 and TRBJ1-4; D gene ambiguous. V was pared by 4 bases and J by 6 bases, with 12 bases between. Germline values: CDR1 SGHTA, CDR2 FQGNSA. This CDR3 comprises 14 residues. The CDR3 reads CASSYRVPYEKLFF. CDR3 in DNA: TGTGCCAGCAGCTACCGGGTCCCGTATGAAAAACTGTTTTTT.

The rearrangement links TRBV4-3 to TRBJ1-3; D remains ambiguous. Germline loops: CDR1 LGHNA, CDR2 YSLEER. Trimming cost V 1 base and J 3 bases, with 13 bases left between them. The CDR3 loop spans 16 amino acids. The CDR3 loop reads CASSQAFSRNGNTIYF. The CDR3 DNA reads as TGCGCCAGCAGCCAAGCTTTCTCCCGGAATGGAAACACCATATATTTT.

This clonotype was picked up a small number of times. The CDR3 DNA reads TGTGCCAGCAGTCCCTGGACTAGCGCGAACGAGCAGTTCTTC. It translates to CASSPWTSANEQFF. V usage is TRBV6-1 and J usage is TRBJ2-1; the match to TRBD2 covers 9 bases. The CDR3 runs 14 residues. V lost 5 bases and J lost 10; bases outside the gene matches: 9. Germline CDR1 and CDR2: MNHNS and SASEGT.